The sequence of this TCR beta chain was determined in a study of CD8 T cells in Susac syndrome. Study findings and constraints: The CD4+ T cell repertoires, which came from Susac syndrome patients, showed no sign of clonal expansion.

With respect to this clonotype: What it recognizes is unknown.

RNA in amounts of about 0.45 to 1 ug was reverse transcribed with random hexamers. TCRdb re-derived calls from the immunoSEQ multiplex PCR reads in MiXCR, one entry per CDR3 protein. Altogether around 140,000 distinct CDR3 sequences are present, over 90% being singletons, with the ten largest covering around 0.15%. Sequencing was carried out using CD4+ T cells from PBMCs. The clonotype was recovered from a human donor with Susac syndrome.

This CDR3 is CSVVAGNTEAFF. CDR3 DNA sequence: TGCAGCGTAGTTGCAGGAAACACTGAAGCTTTCTTT. The J gene is TRBJ1-1, the V gene TRBV29-1; D unclear. The CDR3 runs 12 residues. Trimming pared 6 bases from V and 2 bases from J, leaving 10 bases between. Germline loops: CDR1 SQVTM, CDR2 ANQGSEA. Based on the CDR3 plus reference TRBV29-1 and TRBJ1-1, the full variable domain is SAVISQKPSRDICQRGTSLTIQCQVDSQVTMMFWYRQQPGQSLTLIATANQGSEATYESGFVIDKFPISRPNLTFSTLTVSNMSPEDSSIYLCSVVAGNTEAFFGQGTRLTVV.